The 28 T cell receptor beta chains listed next were all sequenced from one sample in a study of blood T cell repertoires in COVID-19. Generated by immunoSEQ multiplex PCR, the TCRdb table keeps only in-frame clones and is missing some. Of about 180,000 clones in the sample, approximately 85% were seen once. Input material: PBMCs or T cells enriched from blood (not recorded which). The receptors were sampled from a woman in her twenties or thirties who had recovered from COVID-19.

The chain carries TRBV7-9 and TRBJ2-2; possible D gene TRBD2, 6 bases. The germline V gene has CDR1 SEHNR and CDR2 FQNEAQ (reference sequence). Trimming stripped 2 bases from V and 0 bases from J, with 10 bases between. The CDR3 extends over 16 amino acids. The CDR3 DNA is TGTGCCAGCAGCTTATCTCCTAGCGCGAACACCGGGGAGCTGTTTTTT. This gives the protein CASSLSPSANTGELFF.

V and J are TRBV28 and TRBJ2-1, with D perhaps TRBD2 (6 bases). This CDR3 spans 13 amino acids. Deletions cut 2 bases from V and 7 bases from J, with 9 bases between. Germline values: CDR1 MDHEN, CDR2 SYDVKM. The CDR3 DNA is TGTGCCAGCAGTTTAGAAGGGACTAATGAGCAGTTCTTC. This gives the protein CASSLEGTNEQFF.

V gene TRBV21-1 combines with J gene TRBJ2-5; the D call in the table, TRBD1, was not verified against the DNA. TRBV21-1 is tagged as a pseudogene. The CDR3 has 9 residues. CDR3 DNA: TGTGCCAGCGTGGCAACCCAGTACTTC. Translation gives CASVATQYF.

The V gene is TRBV28, the J gene TRBJ1-1, with D possibly matching TRBD1 (5 bases). The CDR3 consists of 15 residues. V was clipped by 3 bases and J by 0 bases, with 11 bases between them. CDR1 and CDR2 from the germline V gene are MDHEN and SYDVKM. CDR3 loop: CASSLGGFMNTEAFF. CDR3 coding DNA: TGTGCCAGCAGTTTGGGGGGGTTTATGAACACTGAAGCTTTCTTT.

The V and J genes are TRBV7-8 and TRBJ2-5; D ambiguous. This CDR3 contains 15 residues. CDR1 and CDR2 (germline): SGHVS, FQNEAQ. Trimming left V 5 bases short and J 2 bases short, with 15 bases between. This chain's CDR3 is CASSPLRPIQETQYF. The CDR3 DNA sequence: TGTGCCAGCAGCCCCCTGAGGCCGATACAAGAGACCCAGTACTTC. Full variable domain (missing parts from reference TRBV7-8 and TRBJ2-5): GAGVSQSPRYKVAKRGQDVALRCDPISGHVSLFWYQQALGQGPEFLTYFQNEAQLDKSGLPSDRFFAERPEGSVSTLKIQRTQQEDSAVYLCASSPLRPIQETQYFGPGTRLLVL.

The chain couples TRBV19 to TRBJ2-1, with TRBD2 identical over 9 bases. V lost 8 bases and J lost 6; bases outside the gene matches: 5. Germline V gene data show CDR1 as LNHDA and CDR2 as SQIVND (reference sequence). This CDR3 spans 13 amino acids. The CDR3 here is CASGREGGNEQFF. CDR3 DNA sequence: TGTGCCAGTGGGCGGGAGGGTGGCAATGAGCAGTTCTTC.

This clone was seen a few times. The rearrangement joins TRBV6-5 to TRBJ2-7, with D possibly being TRBD2 (5 bases). Trimming pared 7 bases from V and 6 bases from J, leaving 19 bases between. CDR1 is MNHEY, CDR2 SVGAGI, per germline. The CDR3 contains 14 residues. The CDR3: CASTKRVGLSEQYF. The CDR3, as DNA: TGTGCCAGCACCAAGAGGGTAGGGCTGTCCGAGCAGTACTTC.

V and J are TRBV28 and TRBJ1-3; D perhaps matches TRBD1 (5 bases). V was pared by 8 bases and J by 4 bases, with 15 bases between. From germline, CDR1 is MDHEN and CDR2 SYDVKM. The CDR3 is made up of 14 amino acids. The CDR3 nucleotides are TGTGCCAGCGCCACGGGGGAGATGGGAAACACCATATATTTT. It codes for CASATGEMGNTIYF.

This clone was picked up a small number of times. CDR3 DNA: TGTGCCAGCAGCCCAGGGACAACGAACACCGGGGAGCTGTTTTTT. Residues: CASSPGTTNTGELFF. The J gene is TRBJ2-2, the V gene TRBV2, with TRBD1 as a possible D gene (6 bases). The CDR3 runs 15 residues. Trimming removed 6 bases at V and 0 bases at J, with 11 bases between. Germline V lookup: CDR1 SNHLY, CDR2 FYNNEI.

This chain connects TRBV2 to TRBJ1-5; maybe TRBD1 (5 bases). Germline CDR1 is SNHLY and CDR2 is FYNNEI. This CDR3 contains 15 residues. Trimming cost V 0 bases and J 5 bases, with 11 bases left between them. The chain's CDR3 is CASSEAFGDYQPQHF. Written as DNA, the CDR3 is TGTGCCAGCAGTGAAGCGTTTGGGGACTATCAGCCCCAGCATTTT.

The rearrangement joins TRBV28 to TRBJ2-1, with a weak D call TRBD1 (6 bases). The CDR3 spans 14 residues. Trimming left V 6 bases short and J 6 bases short, with 15 bases between. From germline, CDR1 is MDHEN and CDR2 SYDVKM. Here the CDR3 reads CASSRRLGANEQFF. The CDR3 DNA sequence: TGTGCCAGCAGCCGAAGGTTGGGGGCCAATGAGCAGTTCTTC.

The chain couples TRBV28 to TRBJ1-2; TRBD1 is a possible D gene (5 bases). Trimming left V 7 bases short and J 5 bases short, with 8 bases between. This CDR3 region has 11 residues. Germline loops: CDR1 MDHEN, CDR2 SYDVKM. The DNA of the CDR3 is TGTGCCAGCATTGGGGGGTATGGCTACACCTTC. Translated: CASIGGYGYTF.

The rearrangement uses TRBV25-1 and TRBJ2-6; no definite D call. The CDR3 runs to 17 residues. The V end lost 0 bases, the J end lost 0 bases, and 9 bases lay between the germline ends. Germline-derived CDR1 and CDR2 are MGHDK and SYGVNS. CDR3 loop: CASSEYSYSSGANVLTF. Here the CDR3 DNA reads TGTGCCAGCAGTGAATATTCCTACAGCTCTGGGGCCAACGTCCTGACTTTC.

CDR3 sequence (DNA): TGTGCCAGCAGCTTGGCCCAGGGCGAGCCCCAGCATTTT. This codes for CASSLAQGEPQHF. The rearrangement links TRBV5-8 to TRBJ1-5; weak D call: TRBD1 (5 bases). V dropped 0 bases and J dropped 8 bases, with 9 bases sitting between them. The CDR3 extends over 13 amino acids. The V gene's germline CDR1 is SGHTS and CDR2 YDEGEE.

V and J are TRBV19 and TRBJ1-5, with unresolved D. This CDR3 is 15 amino acids long. Trimming shortened V by 5 bases and J by 0 bases, and 11 bases separated the two germline ends. The germline CDR1 and CDR2 sequences are LNHDA and SQIVND (reference sequence). In nucleotides, the CDR3 is TGTGCCAGTAGTCCTAGTGGCGATAGCAATCAGCCCCAGCATTTT. This encodes CASSPSGDSNQPQHF.

The V call is TRBV14, the J call TRBJ1-2; D is ambiguous. Germline V gene sequence: CDR1 SGHDN, CDR2 FVKESK. Trimming left V 0 bases short and J 2 bases short, with 16 bases between. The CDR3 is made up of 17 amino acids. In DNA, the CDR3 is TGTGCCAGCAGCCAAGATCTGCCCTGGGCACCGAACTATGGCTACACCTTC. Translating it yields CASSQDLPWAPNYGYTF.

The genes are TRBV2 and TRBJ1-2; D perhaps matches TRBD1 (6 bases). There are 20 residues in the CDR3. V was cut by 7 bases and J by 4 bases, with 34 bases left in between. CDR1 and CDR2 from the germline V gene are SNHLY and FYNNEI. CDR3 DNA sequence: TGTGCCAGCATGGAGTTAAGGTCTAGGGACACCAAACAGTTTTCCTATGGCTACACCTTC. Protein product: CASMELRSRDTKQFSYGYTF.

This sequence joins TRBV5-5 and TRBJ2-5; maybe TRBD1 (5 bases). The germline CDR1 and CDR2 sequences are SGHKS and YYEKEE (reference sequence). CDR3 length: 14 residues. The V end was cut by 2 bases, the J end by 1 base, with 9 bases between. CDR3 nucleotides: TGTGCCAGCAGCTTAAGACAGAGCCAAGAGACCCAGTACTTC. Translated: CASSLRQSQETQYF.

The chain employs TRBV28 and TRBJ1-2; weak D call: TRBD1 (5 bases). V lost 6 bases and J 2 bases, leaving 22 bases between the germline ends. Germline V gives CDR1 MDHEN, CDR2 SYDVKM. This CDR3 has 17 residues. DNA of the CDR3: TGTGCCAGCAGCCCATCCCGGCGGGGCATCGAAAACTATGGCTACACCTTC. Protein product: CASSPSRRGIENYGYTF.

This sequence joins TRBV10-3 and TRBJ2-1; 7 bases map to TRBD1. The CDR3 runs to 16 residues. Losses at the gene ends were 2 bases for V and 0 bases for J; bases not matched to a gene: 4. Germline CDR1 is ENHRY and CDR2 is SYGVKD. CDR3 sequence reads: CAISEGDSPSYNEQFF. The CDR3 nucleotides are TGTGCCATCAGTGAGGGGGACAGCCCCTCCTACAATGAGCAGTTCTTC.

The V gene is TRBV30, the J gene TRBJ1-1; unclear D gene. The CDR3 sequence is 12 residues long. V was cut by 0 bases and J by 11 bases, with 13 bases left in between. Looked up from germline, CDR1 is GTSNPN and CDR2 is SVGIG (reference sequence). The CDR3 region is CAWSVAGLYAFF. Here the CDR3 DNA reads TGTGCCTGGAGTGTAGCAGGTTTGTATGCTTTCTTT.

V usage is TRBV6-5 and J usage is TRBJ2-3; 7 bases line up with TRBD2. The CDR3 length is 15 residues. J gave up 5 bases and V 6 bases, and 11 bases lay outside the gene matches. Germline V CDR1 and CDR2: MNHEY, SVGAGI. The CDR3 is CASSPLAGEGDTQYF. Written as DNA, the CDR3 is TGTGCCAGCAGCCCCTTGGCGGGAGAGGGAGATACGCAGTATTTT.

V and J are TRBV5-6 and TRBJ1-3; weak D call: TRBD1 (6 bases). Trimming removed 4 bases from V and 8 bases from J, with 16 bases in between. The CDR3 is made up of 14 amino acids. CDR1 SGHDT and CDR2 YYEEEE come from the germline V gene. Here the CDR3 DNA reads TGTGCCAGCAGCCTCGACAGGCGGCCTGACACCATATATTTT. Translation gives CASSLDRRPDTIYF.

The chain links TRBV18 to TRBJ1-1, with 8 bases matching TRBD1. This CDR3 has 15 amino acids. The junction had 4 bases not matched to a gene; V was cut back by 0 bases and J by 4 bases. The germline gives CDR1 KGHSH, CDR2 LQKENI. Written as DNA, the CDR3 is TGTGCCAGCTCACCACCGGGACAGGCTCTCACTGAAGCTTTCTTT. This codes for CASSPPGQALTEAFF.

J is TRBJ1-2 and V is TRBV12-3 or TRBV12-4, with 10 bases that match TRBD1. The CDR3 covers 13 residues. V shed 6 bases, J shed 4 bases, and the junction held 2 bases outside the gene matches. CDR3 in amino acids: CASSRDRGYGYTF. The CDR3 region has the DNA TGTGCCAGCAGCCGGGACAGGGGCTATGGCTACACCTTC.

A few counts support this clone. J is TRBJ1-6 and V is TRBV11-2; a weak D match, TRBD1 (5 bases). The germline V gene encodes CDR1 SGHAT and CDR2 FQNNGV. Deletions cut 3 bases from V and 13 bases from J, with 16 bases between. CDR3 length: 14 residues. CDR3 sequence: CASSFPGGVQPLHF. In DNA form, the CDR3 reads TGTGCCAGCAGCTTCCCCGGGGGAGTTCAGCCCCTCCACTTT.

The chain links TRBV2 to TRBJ1-1; 9 bases map to TRBD1. Germline V gene data show CDR1 as SNHLY and CDR2 as FYNNEI. The CDR3 extends over 15 amino acids. With 4 bases clipped from V and 2 bases from J, the junction kept 5 bases outside the gene matches. In nucleotides, the CDR3 is TGTGCCAGCAGTGCAATGGGACAGGGTAACACTGAAGCTTTCTTT. Its protein is CASSAMGQGNTEAFF.

This clone was recorded once. The chain links TRBV20-1 to TRBJ2-7; the D gene is possibly TRBD1 (5 bases). Germline loops: CDR1 DFQATT, CDR2 SNEGSKA (reference sequence). V was pared by 3 bases and J by 1 base, with 13 bases between. The CDR3 runs to 14 residues. The CDR3, as DNA: TGCAGTGCTAGTGGACATACGGATTCCTACGAGCAGTACTTC. Translation: CSASGHTDSYEQYF.